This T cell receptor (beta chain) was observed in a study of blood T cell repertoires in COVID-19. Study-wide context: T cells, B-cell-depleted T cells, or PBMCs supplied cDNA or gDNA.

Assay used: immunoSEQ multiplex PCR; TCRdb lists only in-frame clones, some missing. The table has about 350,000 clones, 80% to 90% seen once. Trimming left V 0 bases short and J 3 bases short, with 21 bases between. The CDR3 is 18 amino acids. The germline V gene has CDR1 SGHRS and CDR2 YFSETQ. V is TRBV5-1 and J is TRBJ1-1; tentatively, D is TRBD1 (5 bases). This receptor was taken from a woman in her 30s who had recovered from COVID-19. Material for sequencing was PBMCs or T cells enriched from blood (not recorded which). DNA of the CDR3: TGCGCCAGCAGCTTGGAGTTACCAAGCCGGACGGGGGACACTGAAGCTTTCTTT. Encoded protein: CASSLELPSRTGDTEAFF.